A selection of T cell receptor beta chains follows, all from one sample in a study of blood T cell repertoires in COVID-19. Data came from immunoSEQ multiplex PCR; TCRdb stores just in-frame clones and leaves some out. This sample has roughly 180,000 clones; approximately 80% occur once, and the top ten carry about 11%. Sequences were obtained from PBMCs or T cells enriched from blood (not recorded which). These receptors were obtained from a man between 40 and 49 years old who had recovered from COVID-19. The CDR3 runs from the conserved cysteine through the conserved F or W. Fields, in order: CDR3 DNA, CDR3 protein, CDR3 length, D gene, clone size, J gene, V gene. D genes are given only for firm matches. Rows may omit the clone size; those that give it use once, few, many or a size class.

cdr3_nt: TGTGCCAGCAGCTTAACTTTGGACAGGGGGAACACCGGGGAGCTGTTTTTT; cdr3_aa: CASSLTLDRGNTGELFF; cdr3_length: 17; d_call: TRBD1; clone_size: .; j_call: TRBJ2-2; v_call: TRBV7-3
cdr3_nt: TGTGCCAGCACCCTTACTAGCGGGACGCAGTATTTT; cdr3_aa: CASTLTSGTQYF; cdr3_length: 12; d_call: TRBD2; clone_size: .; j_call: TRBJ2-3; v_call: TRBV2
cdr3_nt: TGTGCCAGCAGCTTATATGGGACAAGGAACACTGAAGCTTTCTTT; cdr3_aa: CASSLYGTRNTEAFF; cdr3_length: 15; d_call: .; clone_size: .; j_call: TRBJ1-1; v_call: TRBV7-3
cdr3_nt: TGTGCCAGCAGTTTAGTACAGGGGTATGGCTACACCTTC; cdr3_aa: CASSLVQGYGYTF; cdr3_length: 13; d_call: TRBD1; clone_size: once; j_call: TRBJ1-2; v_call: TRBV6-5
cdr3_nt: TGTGCCAGCAGCCTGGGACTAGCGGGAGCAGGCACAGATACGCAGTATTTT; cdr3_aa: CASSLGLAGAGTDTQYF; cdr3_length: 17; d_call: TRBD2; clone_size: .; j_call: TRBJ2-3; v_call: TRBV7-3
cdr3_nt: TGTGCCAGCAGCCCGGGACTAGGGGTCCCGGGGGAGCAGTTCTTC; cdr3_aa: CASSPGLGVPGEQFF; cdr3_length: 15; d_call: TRBD2; clone_size: .; j_call: TRBJ2-1; v_call: TRBV4-2
cdr3_nt: TGTGCCATCAGTAAATTTAGCGGGAGTAGCACAGATACGCAGTATTTT; cdr3_aa: CAISKFSGSSTDTQYF; cdr3_length: 16; d_call: TRBD2; clone_size: few; j_call: TRBJ2-3; v_call: TRBV10-3
cdr3_nt: TGTGCCAGCAGTTACGGACAGGGGAACACCTTC; cdr3_aa: CASSYGQGNTF; cdr3_length: 11; d_call: TRBD1; clone_size: .; j_call: TRBJ1-2; v_call: TRBV12-3/TRBV12-4
cdr3_nt: TGTGCCAGCAGCCCGGGGGGTAGCGGGACACACAATGAGCAGTTCTTC; cdr3_aa: CASSPGGSGTHNEQFF; cdr3_length: 16; d_call: TRBD2; clone_size: .; j_call: TRBJ2-1; v_call: TRBV6-2/TRBV6-3
cdr3_nt: TGTGCCAGCAGCCAAGGGGGAGGCACTGAAGCTTTCTTT; cdr3_aa: CASSQGGGTEAFF; cdr3_length: 13; d_call: .; clone_size: .; j_call: TRBJ1-1; v_call: TRBV3-1/TRBV3-2
cdr3_nt: TGTGCCAGCAGTGATGGGGTAGGGGTTAGCTCCTACAATGAGCAGTTCTTC; cdr3_aa: CASSDGVGVSSYNEQFF; cdr3_length: 17; d_call: .; clone_size: once; j_call: TRBJ2-1; v_call: TRBV6-1
cdr3_nt: TGCGCCAGCAGCTTGGGTTCCGGGGATACGCAGTATTTT; cdr3_aa: CASSLGSGDTQYF; cdr3_length: 13; d_call: .; clone_size: few; j_call: TRBJ2-3; v_call: TRBV5-1
cdr3_nt: TGCGCCAGCAGCCAAGATCGCACTAGCGGGGGCCCAGATACGCAGTATTTT; cdr3_aa: CASSQDRTSGGPDTQYF; cdr3_length: 17; d_call: TRBD2; clone_size: few; j_call: TRBJ2-3; v_call: TRBV4-3
cdr3_nt: TGTGCCAGCAGCCTTACTGGGACATCGACGTCTGGCTACACCTTC; cdr3_aa: CASSLTGTSTSGYTF; cdr3_length: 15; d_call: .; clone_size: .; j_call: TRBJ1-2; v_call: TRBV7-2
cdr3_nt: TGTGCCAGCAGCCGGGAGGGCCTCTCGAACACCGGGGAGCTGTTTTTT; cdr3_aa: CASSREGLSNTGELFF; cdr3_length: 16; d_call: TRBD2; clone_size: .; j_call: TRBJ2-2; v_call: TRBV2
cdr3_nt: TGTGCCAGCAGCTTAGCGGGAGGGGGATCCTACAATGAGCAGTTCTTC; cdr3_aa: CASSLAGGGSYNEQFF; cdr3_length: 16; d_call: .; clone_size: .; j_call: TRBJ2-1; v_call: TRBV7-8
cdr3_nt: TGTGCCAGCTCACCAGCTAGCGGGAACACCGGGGAGCTGTTTTTT; cdr3_aa: CASSPASGNTGELFF; cdr3_length: 15; d_call: TRBD2; clone_size: .; j_call: TRBJ2-2; v_call: TRBV18
cdr3_nt: TGTGCCAGCAGCGAACAGGGGCCGGTTAACTATGGCTACACCTTC; cdr3_aa: CASSEQGPVNYGYTF; cdr3_length: 15; d_call: TRBD1; clone_size: .; j_call: TRBJ1-2; v_call: TRBV7-9
cdr3_nt: TGCGCCAGCAGCCAAGAGACTAGCGGGGGTGAGCAGTTCTTC; cdr3_aa: CASSQETSGGEQFF; cdr3_length: 14; d_call: TRBD2; clone_size: .; j_call: TRBJ2-1; v_call: TRBV4-3
cdr3_nt: TGTGCCAGCAGCCAAGATGTGGGGACAGGGATGCATACGCAGTATTTT; cdr3_aa: CASSQDVGTGMHTQYF; cdr3_length: 16; d_call: TRBD1; clone_size: .; j_call: TRBJ2-3; v_call: TRBV3-1/TRBV3-2
cdr3_nt: TGTGCCAGCAGGCAACAGAGCTACGAGCAGTACTTC; cdr3_aa: CASRQQSYEQYF; cdr3_length: 12; d_call: .; clone_size: .; j_call: TRBJ2-7; v_call: TRBV28
cdr3_nt: TGTGCCAGCAGCCAAGATTTCCAGGGGGTCACCTACGAGCAGTACTTC; cdr3_aa: CASSQDFQGVTYEQYF; cdr3_length: 16; d_call: TRBD1; clone_size: .; j_call: TRBJ2-7; v_call: TRBV14
cdr3_nt: TGTGCCAGTCTCATGGACAACCAAGAGACCCAGTACTTC; cdr3_aa: CASLMDNQETQYF; cdr3_length: 13; d_call: .; clone_size: .; j_call: TRBJ2-5; v_call: TRBV2
cdr3_nt: TGTGCCAGCAGACATCCGGGGAATGGCTACACCTTC; cdr3_aa: CASRHPGNGYTF; cdr3_length: 12; d_call: .; clone_size: .; j_call: TRBJ1-2; v_call: TRBV27
cdr3_nt: TGTGCCAGCAGTAGGGCTGTGGTTATGGGACAGCTGAACACTGAAGCTTTCTTT; cdr3_aa: CASSRAVVMGQLNTEAFF; cdr3_length: 18; d_call: TRBD1; clone_size: .; j_call: TRBJ1-1; v_call: TRBV2
cdr3_nt: TGTGCCAGCAGTTGGGGAGGGGTTACTGAAGCTTTCTTT; cdr3_aa: CASSWGGVTEAFF; cdr3_length: 13; d_call: .; clone_size: .; j_call: TRBJ1-1; v_call: TRBV6-2/TRBV6-3
cdr3_nt: TGTGCCAGCTCACCGCAGGGTAGGACTGAAGCTTTCTTT; cdr3_aa: CASSPQGRTEAFF; cdr3_length: 13; d_call: .; clone_size: .; j_call: TRBJ1-1; v_call: TRBV18
cdr3_nt: TGTGCCAGCAGCGTAGGGTCGTCCCCGGGAAACTATGGCTACACCTTC; cdr3_aa: CASSVGSSPGNYGYTF; cdr3_length: 16; d_call: .; clone_size: once; j_call: TRBJ1-2; v_call: TRBV9
cdr3_nt: TGTGCTAGCAGCCCCGCCTTAGCGGGAGGCGATGAGCAGTTCTTC; cdr3_aa: CASSPALAGGDEQFF; cdr3_length: 15; d_call: TRBD2; clone_size: .; j_call: TRBJ2-1; v_call: TRBV7-7